This passage covers 29 T cell receptor beta chains from one sample sequenced in a study of CD4 and CD8 cells across lung adenocarcinoma regions. TCRdb re-called the PCR reads with MiXCR, one entry per CDR3 protein. Seen here are more than 9,500 distinct CDR3 sequences, about 45% observed once, and the top ten hold over 20%. The sample comprised CD8+ T cells from the margin of a lung tumor. The receptors shown here come from a female donor with lung adenocarcinoma. The CD4 and CD8 labels of this study may be unreliable.

This clonotype is large in the sample. The genes are TRBV6-1 and TRBJ2-1, with unresolved D. Matching the DNA end better, TRBJ2-7 makes the J call doubtful. Per the germline V gene, CDR1 is MNHNS and CDR2 is SASEGT. CDR3 length equals 15 residues. The CDR3 nucleotides read TGTGCCAGCAGTGGGACCAGAGCGAGTTCCTACGAGCAGTACTTC. Translation: CASSGTRASSYEQYF.

By proportion, this clonotype is medium-sized. The V and J genes are TRBV6-1 and TRBJ2-5; TRBD1 matches 7 bases. This CDR3 contains 14 residues. V lost 4 bases to trimming and J lost 5 bases; unmatched junction nucleotides: 7. The germline gives CDR1 MNHNS, CDR2 SASEGT. The CDR3 spells CASSGTGVGETQYF. The CDR3 nucleotides read TGTGCCAGCAGTGGAACAGGGGTTGGGGAGACCCAGTACTTC.

This clonotype was detected only a few times. The chain combines TRBV7-2 with TRBJ2-2; possibly TRBD2 for D (5 bases). The CDR3 runs to 17 residues. CDR1 and CDR2 from the germline V gene are SGHTA and FQGNSA. Trimming took off 5 bases at V and 8 bases at J, with 24 bases between the two ends. CDR3 region: CASSPLTGGTGRGELFF. DNA for the CDR3: TGTGCCAGCAGCCCCCTTACGGGCGGCACGGGGAGAGGGGAGCTGTTTTTT.

This clonotype is labeled medium-sized. V gene TRBV6-1 combines with J gene TRBJ2-3; 7 bases match TRBD1. Germline V lookup: CDR1 MNHNS, CDR2 SASEGT. Trimming took 7 bases from V and 4 from J; bases not matched to a gene: 11. The CDR3 sequence is 15 residues long. In DNA form, the CDR3 reads TGTGCCAGCAAGAGGGCAGGGGGTTCATCAGATACGCAGTATTTT. This sequence encodes CASKRAGGSSDTQYF.

As regards this clonotype: An end of the junction does not agree with germline; a read error may underlie this. The rearrangement joins TRBV7-2 to TRBJ2-2, with D perhaps matching TRBD1 (6 bases). Germline CDR1 is SGHTA and CDR2 is FQGNSA. The CDR3 covers 16 residues. This CDR3 is CASSAPLDRATGEQFF. CDR3 coding DNA: TGTGCCAGCAGCGCGCCTTTGGACAGAGCCACAGGTGAGCAGTTTTTT.

A few counts support this clonotype. This sequence joins TRBV5-6 and TRBJ2-1; 8 nucleotides match TRBD1. Germline V lookup: CDR1 SGHDT, CDR2 YYEEEE. With 4 bases clipped from V and 12 bases from J, the junction kept 12 bases outside the gene matches. There are 14 residues in the CDR3. CDR3 sequence (DNA): TGTGCCAGCAGCGGCAGACAGGGGTATTCGGTGCAGTTCTTC. It yields the protein CASSGRQGYSVQFF.

The table lists this clonotype with a count of one. The J gene is TRBJ1-3, the V gene TRBV7-2, with 7 positions matching TRBD1. This CDR3 is 16 amino acids long. Germline CDR1 reads SGHTA; CDR2 reads FQGNSA. Trimming removed 2 bases from V and 0 bases from J; junction bases left unmatched: 4. The CDR3 DNA reads TGTGCCAGCAGCTTAACAGGGGCCCGCTCTGGAAACACCATATATTTT. It encodes CASSLTGARSGNTIYF.

V is TRBV12-3 or TRBV12-4 and J is TRBJ2-5; 9 bases match TRBD2. The CDR3 runs to 17 residues. Trimming removed 0 bases from V and 2 bases from J; junction bases left unmatched: 7. CDR3 sequence reads: CASSLARRGGIQETQYF. CDR3 bases: TGTGCCAGCAGTTTAGCGCGGCGGGGGGGCATTCAAGAGACCCAGTACTTC.

The V call is TRBV6-1, the J call TRBJ2-3; 8 bases line up with TRBD1. Germline trimming cut 7 bases from V and 4 bases from J; bases unmatched to any gene: 10. The CDR3 extends over 15 amino acids. Germline lookup yields CDR1 MNHNS and CDR2 SASEGT. The CDR3 is CASTMNRGDPDTQYF. CDR3 DNA sequence: TGTGCCAGCACTATGAACAGGGGGGACCCAGATACGCAGTATTTT.

The chain employs TRBV20-1 and TRBJ1-1; D gene unclear. Germline CDR1 reads DFQATT; CDR2 reads SNEGSKA (reference sequence). The CDR3 consists of 13 residues. The V end lost 5 bases, the J end lost 0 bases, and 10 bases lay between the germline ends. CDR3 region: CSAQRTVNTEAFF. The CDR3 region has the DNA TGCAGTGCTCAAAGGACCGTGAACACTGAAGCTTTCTTT.

This clonotype is medium-sized by share. The V and J genes are TRBV6-1 and TRBJ2-4; TRBD2 aligns across 16 bases. The trim removed 1 base at V and 4 bases at J, leaving 4 bases unmatched. The CDR3 loop spans 18 amino acids. The germline gives CDR1 MNHNS, CDR2 SASEGT. The CDR3 region has the DNA TGTGCCAGCAGTGAAGGGGGACTAGCGGGGGGGCCAAAAAACATTCAGTACTTC. Its translation is CASSEGGLAGGPKNIQYF.

This chain connects TRBV3-1 to TRBJ2-1, with TRBD1 identical over 7 bases. The J call is in doubt because the DNA end fits TRBJ2-7 better. The CDR3 covers 13 residues. The germline gives CDR1 LGHDT, CDR2 YNNKEL (reference sequence). The CDR3 sequence is CASSPDRRGEQYF. The CDR3 nucleotides are TGTGCCAGCAGCCCGGACAGGAGAGGCGAGCAGTACTTC.

A word on this clonotype: The junction does not match germline at one end; this may be a read error. The chain carries TRBV10-1 and TRBJ2-3, with unresolved D. Germline loops: CDR1 WNHNN, CDR2 SYGVQD (reference sequence). CDR3 size: 14 residues. CDR3 loop: CAGSGVPDKDTQYF. The DNA of the CDR3 is TGCGCGGGCAGTGGGGTCCCTGACAAAGATACCCAGTATTTT.

The chain combines TRBV6-5 with TRBJ1-6; D is undetermined. The CDR3 covers 14 residues. Per the germline V gene, CDR1 is MNHEY and CDR2 is SVGAGI. V dropped 2 bases and J dropped 8 bases, with 10 bases sitting between them. CDR3 DNA: TGTGCCAGCAGTTACGTGAATGAGTATTCACCCCTCCACTTT. Translating gives CASSYVNEYSPLHF.

As for this clonotype: Germline and junction disagree at one end, which may indicate a read error. V usage is TRBV6-5 and J usage is TRBJ2-1; 10 bases are shared with TRBD2. Germline loops: CDR1 MNHEY, CDR2 SVGAGI. The CDR3 loop spans 16 amino acids. CDR3 in amino acids: CASSYGLAETYGEQFF. CDR3 in DNA: TGTGCCAGCAGTTACGGACTAGCGGAGACCTACGGGGAGCAGTTTTTT.

This clonotype came up a few times. The chain employs TRBV9 and TRBJ2-1; 7 positions agree with TRBD1. The end of the DNA is better explained by TRBJ2-7, so the J call may be wrong. Germline loops: CDR1 SGDLS, CDR2 YYNGEE. CDR3 size: 14 residues. The CDR3 protein is CASSSTGQAYEQYF. The DNA for the CDR3 is TGTGCCAGCAGCTCCACTGGACAGGCCTACGAGCAGTACTTC.

The chain has TRBV2 and TRBJ1-2; no reliable D call. Trimming took off 6 bases at V and 3 bases at J, with 14 bases between the two ends. The CDR3 is 14 amino acids. Germline V lookup: CDR1 SNHLY, CDR2 FYNNEI. CDR3 bases: TGTGCCAGCAGATACAAGACACCGGACTATGGCTACACCTTC. The encoded protein is CASRYKTPDYGYTF.

On this clonotype: Just one base apart from a much larger clone, this may be a read error. V and J are TRBV10-1 and TRBJ2-1, with a tentative D call TRBD1 (5 bases). The length of the CDR3 is 14 residues. Trimming shortened V by 0 bases and J by 10 bases, and 13 bases separated the two germline ends. CDR1 WNHNN and CDR2 SYGVQD come from the germline V gene (reference sequence). The CDR3 reads CASSESQTAYEQFF. CDR3 sequence (DNA): TGCGCCAGCAGTGAGTCCCAGACAGCCTACGAGCAGTTCTTC.

This chain links TRBV15 with TRBJ2-7, with D perhaps given as TRBD1 or TRBD2 (5 bases each). Germline V gene data show CDR1 as LNHNV and CDR2 as YYDKDF (reference sequence). The CDR3 totals 14 residues. V lost 5 bases and J lost 0, with 11 bases in between. The CDR3 sequence is CATSPGPSSYEQYF. DNA of the CDR3: TGTGCCACCAGCCCGGGACCGAGCTCCTACGAGCAGTACTTC.

CDR3 sequence (DNA): TGCAGTGCCCTCTCATCGACGGCAGGGGACTCCTACGAGCAGTACTTC. Its protein is CSALSSTAGDSYEQYF. This chain uses TRBV20-1 with TRBJ2-3, with D perhaps matching TRBD1 (6 bases). The closer fit of TRBJ2-7 to the DNA end suggests the J call may be wrong. The CDR3 totals 16 residues. The germline V gene encodes CDR1 DFQATT and CDR2 SNEGSKA (reference sequence).

In this sample, this clonotype turned up many times. This chain joins TRBV11-2 and TRBJ2-3; weak D call: TRBD2 (7 bases). The CDR3 covers 17 residues. V lost 5 bases to trimming and J lost 1 base, with 19 bases between them. The germline V gene has CDR1 SGHAT and CDR2 FQNNGV. The CDR3 protein is CASSPNAGARGTDTQYF. The CDR3 DNA is TGTGCCAGCAGCCCCAACGCGGGGGCGAGGGGCACAGATACGCAGTATTTT.

This clonotype was observed a single time. At one end, the junction sequence differs from germline, possibly due to a read error. The gene calls are TRBV6-1 and TRBJ2-3; 8 positions agree with TRBD2. The CDR3 runs 14 residues. In germline, CDR1 is MNHNS, CDR2 SASEGT. The CDR3 here is CAGSGGRGTDTQYF. CDR3 DNA: TGTGCGGGGAGCGGGGGCCGGGGCACAGATACGCAGTACTTT.

The chain recombines TRBV7-9 with TRBJ2-1; tentatively, D is TRBD1 (5 bases). The J call may be in error: the DNA end matches TRBJ2-7 better. Germline CDR1 and CDR2: SEHNR and FQNEAQ (reference sequence). This CDR3 region has 13 residues. CDR3 sequence (DNA): TGTGCCAGCAGCTTAGTATCGCAGGGCGGGCAGTACTTC. Translated: CASSLVSQGGQYF.

The V gene is TRBV6-1, the J gene TRBJ2-1; possibly TRBD1 for D (6 bases). CDR1 is MNHNS and CDR2 is SASEGT in the germline V gene. The ends were cut back, 1 base at V and 9 bases at J, with 10 bases in the middle. The CDR3 length is 13 residues. The CDR3 region is CASSEGLGGEQFF. The CDR3 nucleotides read TGTGCCAGCAGTGAAGGTCTAGGGGGTGAGCAGTTCTTC.

With respect to this clonotype: Mismatch with germline at one junction end may stem from a read error. The chain combines TRBV7-6 with TRBJ2-6; D is perhaps TRBD1 (5 bases). CDR1 is SGHVS and CDR2 is FNYEAQ in the germline V gene. The CDR3 has 15 amino acids. The chain's CDR3 is CASSLAETDQKTQNF. Written as DNA, the CDR3 is TGTGCCAGCAGCTTAGCGGAGACAGATCAAAAGACCCAGAATTTC.

This sequence joins TRBV6-1 and TRBJ2-3; 9 nucleotides line up with TRBD2. The J call may be in error: the DNA end matches TRBJ2-7 better. The CDR3 consists of 16 residues. Germline loops: CDR1 MNHNS, CDR2 SASEGT. CDR3 in DNA: TGTGCCAGCCGCAACCCTAGCGGGGCGGCCACAAATACGCAGTACTTC. Translating gives CASRNPSGAATNTQYF.

In the case of this clonotype: This CDR3 is missing its conserved last phenylalanine or tryptophan, likely due to a read error. The chain joins TRBV6-1 to TRBJ2-5; 7 bases are shared with TRBD1. The CDR3 totals 12 residues. Trimming took 7 bases from V and 4 from J; bases not matched to a gene: 3. Germline loops: CDR1 MNHNS, CDR2 SASEGT. The CDR3 here is CASNRGGETQYS. The DNA for the CDR3 is TGTGCCAGCAACAGGGGCGGAGAGACCCAGTACTCG.

The V call is TRBV3-1, the J call TRBJ1-1, with 7 bases fitting TRBD1. This CDR3 spans 14 amino acids. The germline V gene encodes CDR1 LGHDT and CDR2 YNNKEL (reference sequence). The trim removed 3 bases at V and 1 base at J, leaving 2 bases unmatched. The CDR3 DNA reads as TGTGCCAGCAGCCAGAGACAGGGGAACACTGAAGCTTTCTTT. It translates to CASSQRQGNTEAFF.

This clonotype was seen many times. The chain couples TRBV6-5 to TRBJ2-3; D not resolved. Germline V gives CDR1 MNHEY, CDR2 SVGAGI. The ends were cut back, 2 bases at V and 0 bases at J, with 9 bases in the middle. The CDR3 is made up of 15 amino acids. CDR3 nucleotide sequence: TGTGCCAGCAGTTACCCGACAACTAGCACAGATACGCAGTATTTT. This sequence encodes CASSYPTTSTDTQYF.